This T cell receptor beta chain originates from a study of beta chain features in type 1 diabetes. Overall study: Age, gender and cell yields were alike across patients and healthy donors.

V was trimmed by 7 bases and J by 4 bases, leaving 13 bases between them. CDR1 and CDR2 from the germline V gene are MNHNS and SASEGT. The CDR3 runs to 13 residues. Stem cell-like memory, regulatory, central memory and naive CD4+ cells were sorted via CD45RO/CCR7/CD25/CD127/CD95/CD27. Isolated RNA was reverse transcribed in full, so expressed TCRB transcripts were sequenced. Clones were read by immunoSEQ multiplex PCR, and TCRdb kept only the in-frame ones, dropping some. Found here are roughly 290,000 clones, 7.5% to 9.5% of them singletons; the top ten hold roughly 1%. Sample: central memory CD4+ T cells from blood. The origin of this receptor is a woman aged 18 to 35 in good health. The chain carries TRBV6-1 and TRBJ1-1; no reliable D call. CDR3 in DNA: TGTGCCAGCACTACTAAGGAGGGCACTGAAGCTTTCTTT. It encodes CASTTKEGTEAFF.